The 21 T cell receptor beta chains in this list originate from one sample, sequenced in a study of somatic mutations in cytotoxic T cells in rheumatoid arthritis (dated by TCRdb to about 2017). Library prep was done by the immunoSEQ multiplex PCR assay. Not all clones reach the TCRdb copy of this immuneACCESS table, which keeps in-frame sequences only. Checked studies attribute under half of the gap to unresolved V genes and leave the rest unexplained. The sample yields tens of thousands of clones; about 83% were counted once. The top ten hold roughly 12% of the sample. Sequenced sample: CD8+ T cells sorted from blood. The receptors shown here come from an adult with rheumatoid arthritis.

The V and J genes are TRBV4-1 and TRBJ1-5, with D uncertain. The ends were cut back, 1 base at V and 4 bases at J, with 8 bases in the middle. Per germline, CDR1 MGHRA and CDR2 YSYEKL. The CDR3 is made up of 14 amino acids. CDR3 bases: TGCGCCAGCAGCCAAGTCGGTGCGAATCAGCCCCAGCATTTT. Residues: CASSQVGANQPQHF.

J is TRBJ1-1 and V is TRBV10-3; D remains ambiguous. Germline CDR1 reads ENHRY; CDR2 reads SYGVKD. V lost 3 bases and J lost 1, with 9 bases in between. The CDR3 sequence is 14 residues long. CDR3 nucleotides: TGTGCCATCAGTGAAAGCAGCACGAACACTGAAGCTTTCTTT. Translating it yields CAISESSTNTEAFF.

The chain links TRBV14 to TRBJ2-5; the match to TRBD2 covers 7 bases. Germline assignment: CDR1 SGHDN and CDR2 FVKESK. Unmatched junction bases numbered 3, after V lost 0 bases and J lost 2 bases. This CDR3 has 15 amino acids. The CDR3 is CASSQEASGQETQYF. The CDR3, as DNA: TGTGCCAGCAGCCAAGAAGCTAGCGGACAAGAGACCCAGTACTTC.

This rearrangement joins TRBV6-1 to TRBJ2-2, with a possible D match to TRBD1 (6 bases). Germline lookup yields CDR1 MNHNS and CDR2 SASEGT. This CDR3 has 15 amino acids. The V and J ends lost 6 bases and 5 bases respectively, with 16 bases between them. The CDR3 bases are TGTGCCAGCAGGAGGCTGGGGGCAAAAACCGGGGAGCTGTTTTTT. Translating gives CASRRLGAKTGELFF.

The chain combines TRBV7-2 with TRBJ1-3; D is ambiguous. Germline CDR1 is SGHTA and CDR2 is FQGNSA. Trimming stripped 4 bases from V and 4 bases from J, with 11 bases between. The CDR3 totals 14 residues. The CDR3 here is CASSSGPTGNTIYF. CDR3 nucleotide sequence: TGTGCCAGCAGCTCGGGCCCAACGGGAAACACCATATATTTT.

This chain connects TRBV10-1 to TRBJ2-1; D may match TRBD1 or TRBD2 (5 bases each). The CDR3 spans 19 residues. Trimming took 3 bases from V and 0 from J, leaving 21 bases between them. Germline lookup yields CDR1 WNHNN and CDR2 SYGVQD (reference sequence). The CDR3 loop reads CASSDPLEGRASSYNEQFF. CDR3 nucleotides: TGCGCCAGCAGTGACCCCCTCGAGGGCAGGGCGAGCTCCTACAATGAGCAGTTCTTC.

This chain's CDR3 is CASSEANTGELFF. In DNA, the CDR3 is TGTGCCAGCAGTGAGGCGAACACCGGGGAGCTGTTTTTT. This chain links TRBV2 with TRBJ2-2; D gene uncertain. Trimming pared 3 bases from V and 0 bases from J, leaving 2 bases between. The CDR3 loop spans 13 amino acids. In germline, CDR1 is SNHLY, CDR2 FYNNEI. The full variable domain, with the rest looked up from reference TRBV2 and TRBJ2-2, is EPEVTQTPSHQVTQMGQEVILRCVPISNHLYFYWYRQILGQKVEFLVSFYNNEISEKSEIFDDQFSVERPDGSNFTLKIRSTKLEDSAMYFCASSEANTGELFFGEGSRLTVL.

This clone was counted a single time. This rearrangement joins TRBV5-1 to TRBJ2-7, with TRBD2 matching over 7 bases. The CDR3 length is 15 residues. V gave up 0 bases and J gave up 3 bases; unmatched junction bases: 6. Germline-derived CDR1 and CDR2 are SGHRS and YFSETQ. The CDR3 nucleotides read TGCGCCAGCAGCTTGGAGCGGGGCCTTAACTACGAGCAGTACTTC. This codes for CASSLERGLNYEQYF. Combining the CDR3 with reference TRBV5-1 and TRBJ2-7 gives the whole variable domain KAGVTQTPRYLIKTRGQQVTLSCSPISGHRSVSWYQQTPGQGLQFLFEYFSETQRNKGNFPGRFSGRQFSNSRSEMNVSTLELGDSALYLCASSLERGLNYEQYFGPGTRLTVT.

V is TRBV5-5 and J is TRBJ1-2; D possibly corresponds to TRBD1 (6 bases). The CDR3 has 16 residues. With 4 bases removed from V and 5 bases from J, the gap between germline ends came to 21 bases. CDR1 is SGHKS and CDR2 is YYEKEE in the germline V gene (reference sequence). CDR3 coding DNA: TGTGCCAGCAGCCTGAATTCCGGGACAAGGGATTATGGCTACACCTTC. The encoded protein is CASSLNSGTRDYGYTF.

CDR3 sequence reads: CASSYSGGSGYTF. In DNA form, the CDR3 reads TGTGCCAGCAGTTACTCGGGAGGGAGCGGCTACACCTTC. The gene calls are TRBV6-5 and TRBJ1-2; D remains ambiguous. Germline V gives CDR1 MNHEY, CDR2 SVGAGI. This CDR3 contains 13 residues. Trimming pared 0 bases from V and 8 bases from J, leaving 10 bases between.

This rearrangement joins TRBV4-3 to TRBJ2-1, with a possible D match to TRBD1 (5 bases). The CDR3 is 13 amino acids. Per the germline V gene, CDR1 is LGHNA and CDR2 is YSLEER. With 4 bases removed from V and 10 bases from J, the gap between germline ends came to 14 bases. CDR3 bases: TGCGCCAGCAGCCCTTCGAAATGGGGCGAGCAGTTCTTC. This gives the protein CASSPSKWGEQFF.

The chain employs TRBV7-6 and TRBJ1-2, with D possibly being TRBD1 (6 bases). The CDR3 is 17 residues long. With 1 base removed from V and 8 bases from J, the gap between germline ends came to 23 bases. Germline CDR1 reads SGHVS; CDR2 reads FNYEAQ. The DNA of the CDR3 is TGTGCCAGCAGCTTAGTCCCGGGGGGGGCAGAAGGGTTGGGCTACACCTTC. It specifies CASSLVPGGAEGLGYTF. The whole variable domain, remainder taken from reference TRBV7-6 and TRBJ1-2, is GAGVSQSPRYKVTKRGQDVALRCDPISGHVSLYWYRQALGQGPEFLTYFNYEAQQDKSGLPNDRFSAERPEGSISTLTIQRTEQRDSAMYRCASSLVPGGAEGLGYTFGSGTRLTVV.

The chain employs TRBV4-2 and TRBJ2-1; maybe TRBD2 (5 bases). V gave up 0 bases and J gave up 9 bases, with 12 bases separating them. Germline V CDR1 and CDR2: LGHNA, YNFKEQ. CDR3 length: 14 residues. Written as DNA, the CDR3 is TGTGCCAGCAGCCAAGAGAGGGCTTCAGGTGAGCAGTTCTTC. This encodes CASSQERASGEQFF.

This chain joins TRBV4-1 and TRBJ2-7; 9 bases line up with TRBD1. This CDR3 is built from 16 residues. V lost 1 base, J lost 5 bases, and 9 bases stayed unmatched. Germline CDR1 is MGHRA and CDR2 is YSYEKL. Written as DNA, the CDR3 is TGCGCCAGCAGCCAAGCCCTAACAGGGGGCGGCCACGAGCAGTACTTC. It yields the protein CASSQALTGGGHEQYF.

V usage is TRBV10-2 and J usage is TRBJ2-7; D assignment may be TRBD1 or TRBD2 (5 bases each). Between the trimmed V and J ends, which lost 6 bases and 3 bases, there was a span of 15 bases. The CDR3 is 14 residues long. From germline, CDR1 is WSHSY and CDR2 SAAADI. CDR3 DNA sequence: TGCGCCAGCAGCCCGGGACGGAGCTACTACGAGCAGTACTTC. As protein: CASSPGRSYYEQYF.

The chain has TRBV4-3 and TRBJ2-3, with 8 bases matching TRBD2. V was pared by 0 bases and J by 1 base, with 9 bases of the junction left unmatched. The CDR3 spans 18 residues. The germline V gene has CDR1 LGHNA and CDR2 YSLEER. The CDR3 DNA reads TGCGCCAGCAGCCAAGATACGTTTAAGACTAGCGGCACAGATACGCAGTATTTT. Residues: CASSQDTFKTSGTDTQYF.

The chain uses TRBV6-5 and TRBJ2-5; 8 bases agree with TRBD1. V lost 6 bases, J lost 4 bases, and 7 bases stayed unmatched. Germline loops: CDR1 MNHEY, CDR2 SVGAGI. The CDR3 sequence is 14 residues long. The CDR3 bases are TGTGCCAGCAGACAGGGGGAGTGGGTAGAGACCCAGTACTTC. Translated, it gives CASRQGEWVETQYF.

The CDR3 DNA is TGTGCCAGCAGCTTTTCCCCCTACGAGCAGTACTTC. Protein: CASSFSPYEQYF. This chain joins TRBV7-9 and TRBJ2-7; D is undetermined. Germline V gives CDR1 SEHNR, CDR2 FQNEAQ (reference sequence). Deletions cut 3 bases from V and 2 bases from J, with 5 bases between. CDR3 length equals 12 residues.

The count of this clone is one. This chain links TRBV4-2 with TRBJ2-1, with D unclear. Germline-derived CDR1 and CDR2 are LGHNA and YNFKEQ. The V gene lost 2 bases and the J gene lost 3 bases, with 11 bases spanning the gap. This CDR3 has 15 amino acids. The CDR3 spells CASSQNDRVYNEQFF. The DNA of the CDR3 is TGTGCCAGCAGCCAAAATGACCGGGTCTACAATGAGCAGTTCTTC.

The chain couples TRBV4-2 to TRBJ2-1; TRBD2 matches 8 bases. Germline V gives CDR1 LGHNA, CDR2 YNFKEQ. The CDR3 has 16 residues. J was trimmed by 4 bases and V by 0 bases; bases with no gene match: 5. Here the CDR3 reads CASSQDRLAGYNEQFF. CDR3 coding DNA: TGTGCCAGCAGCCAAGACAGGCTAGCGGGTTACAATGAGCAGTTCTTC.

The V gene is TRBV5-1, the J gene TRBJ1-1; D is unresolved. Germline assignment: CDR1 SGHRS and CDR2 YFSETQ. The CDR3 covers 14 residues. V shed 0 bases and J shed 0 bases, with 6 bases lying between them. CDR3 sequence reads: CASSLAELNTEAFF. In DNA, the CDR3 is TGCGCCAGCAGCTTGGCCGAATTGAACACTGAAGCTTTCTTT. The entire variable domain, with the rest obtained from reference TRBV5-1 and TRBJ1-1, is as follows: KAGVTQTPRYLIKTRGQQVTLSCSPISGHRSVSWYQQTPGQGLQFLFEYFSETQRNKGNFPGRFSGRQFSNSRSEMNVSTLELGDSALYLCASSLAELNTEAFFGQGTRLTVV.